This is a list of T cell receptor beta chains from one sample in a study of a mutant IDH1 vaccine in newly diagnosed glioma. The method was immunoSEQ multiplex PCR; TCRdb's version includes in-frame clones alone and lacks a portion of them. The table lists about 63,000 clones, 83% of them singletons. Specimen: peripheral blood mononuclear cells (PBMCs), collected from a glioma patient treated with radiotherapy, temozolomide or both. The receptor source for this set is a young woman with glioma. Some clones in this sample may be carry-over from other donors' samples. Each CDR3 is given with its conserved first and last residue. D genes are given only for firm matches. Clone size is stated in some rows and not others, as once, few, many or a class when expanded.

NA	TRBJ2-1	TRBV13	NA	CASSSRDIGYNEQFF	TGTGCCAGCAGCTCCCGGGACATCGGGTACAATGAGCAGTTCTTC
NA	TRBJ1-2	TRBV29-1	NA	CSVYQGTGNYGYTF	TGCAGCGTTTATCAGGGAACAGGGAACTATGGCTACACCTTC
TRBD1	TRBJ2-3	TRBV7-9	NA	CASRFGTDTDTQYF	TGTGCCAGCAGATTTGGGACAGACACAGATACGCAGTATTTT
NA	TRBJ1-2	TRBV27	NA	CASSFGVGQIYGYTF	TGTGCCAGCAGTTTCGGCGTCGGACAGATCTATGGCTACACCTTC
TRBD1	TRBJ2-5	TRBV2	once	CASRSGQATRRQETQYF	TGTGCCAGCAGGAGCGGACAGGCCACTCGTCGACAAGAGACCCAGTACTTC
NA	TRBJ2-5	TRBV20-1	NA	CSAGGETQYF	TGCAGTGCTGGCGGGGAGACCCAGTACTTC
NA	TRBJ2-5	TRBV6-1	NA	CASRVTGTETQYF	TGTGCCAGCAGGGTCACAGGGACCGAGACCCAGTACTTC
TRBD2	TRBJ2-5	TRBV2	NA	CASRLGGGAGETQYF	TGTGCCAGCAGGCTAGGCGGGGGGGCTGGAGAGACCCAGTACTTC
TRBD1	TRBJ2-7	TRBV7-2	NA	CASSLSGQAYEQYF	TGTGCCAGCAGCTTAAGCGGACAGGCCTACGAGCAGTACTTC
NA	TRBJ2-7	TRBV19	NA	CASSIPSEEQYF	TGTGCCAGTAGTATACCCAGCGAGGAGCAGTACTTC
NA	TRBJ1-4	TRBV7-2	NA	CASSLGGHTTNEKLFF	TGTGCCAGCAGCTTAGGGGGACATACAACTAATGAAAAACTGTTTTTT
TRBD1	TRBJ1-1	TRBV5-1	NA	CASSLFPPGGGMNTEAFF	TGCGCCAGCAGCTTGTTTCCTCCAGGGGGAGGGATGAACACTGAAGCTTTCTTT
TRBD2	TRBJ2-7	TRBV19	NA	CASGESGIEQYF	TGTGCCAGTGGGGAGAGCGGGATAGAGCAGTACTTC
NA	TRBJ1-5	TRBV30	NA	CAWSNSQGQPQHF	TGTGCCTGGAGTAACTCTCAGGGTCAGCCCCAGCATTTT
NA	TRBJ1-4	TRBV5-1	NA	CASSSRAATNEKLFF	TGCGCCAGCAGCTCCAGGGCGGCAACTAATGAAAAACTGTTTTTT
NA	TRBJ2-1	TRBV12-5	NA	CASGLESWGEQFF	TGTGCTAGTGGTTTGGAATCGTGGGGGGAGCAGTTCTTC
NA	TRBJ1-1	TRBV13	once	CASISRGTEAFF	TGTGCCAGCATCTCAAGGGGGACTGAAGCTTTCTTT
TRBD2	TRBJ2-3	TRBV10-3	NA	CAINLAGFTDTQYF	TGTGCCATCAACCTAGCGGGATTCACAGATACGCAGTATTTT
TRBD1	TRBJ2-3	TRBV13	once	CASSRDREDTDTQYF	TGTGCCAGCAGCCGCGACAGGGAAGACACAGATACGCAGTATTTT
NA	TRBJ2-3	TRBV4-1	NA	CASSQDGRGEDTQYF	TGCGCCAGCAGCCAAGATGGGAGGGGGGAGGATACGCAGTATTTT
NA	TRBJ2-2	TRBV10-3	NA	CAIRDRNTGELFF	TGTGCCATCAGGGACAGGAACACCGGGGAGCTGTTTTTT
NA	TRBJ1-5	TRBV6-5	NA	CASSYSGLRSQPQHF	TGTGCCAGCAGTTACTCAGGCCTACGGAGTCAGCCCCAGCATTTT
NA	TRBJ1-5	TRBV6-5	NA	CASSAARVGQPQHF	TGTGCCAGCAGCGCCGCCAGGGTAGGACAGCCCCAGCATTTT
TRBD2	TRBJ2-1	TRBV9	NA	CASSVTLRLAGDEQFF	TGTGCCAGCAGCGTAACATTGAGACTAGCGGGAGACGAGCAGTTCTTC
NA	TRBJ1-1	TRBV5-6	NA	CASSLGSITEAFF	TGTGCCAGCAGCTTGGGGTCGATCACTGAAGCTTTCTTT
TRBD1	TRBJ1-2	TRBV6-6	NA	CASTLQGGNYGYTF	TGTGCCAGCACCCTACAGGGGGGTAACTATGGCTACACCTTC
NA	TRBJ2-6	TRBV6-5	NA	CASSPFGGANVLTF	TGTGCCAGCAGTCCTTTCGGTGGGGCCAACGTCCTGACTTTC
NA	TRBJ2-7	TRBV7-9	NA	CASSLLTGYSYEQYF	TGTGCCAGCAGCTTATTAACAGGGTACTCCTACGAGCAGTACTTC
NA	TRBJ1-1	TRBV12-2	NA	CASRSRDRDTEAFF	TGTGCAAGTCGCTCCAGGGACAGGGACACTGAAGCTTTCTTT
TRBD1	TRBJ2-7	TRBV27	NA	CASRGTGSYEQYF	TGTGCCAGCAGGGGGACAGGGTCGTACGAGCAGTACTTC
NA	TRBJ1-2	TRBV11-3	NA	CASSHSSGVTNYGYTF	TGTGCCAGCAGCCATTCATCAGGAGTTACTAACTATGGCTACACCTTC
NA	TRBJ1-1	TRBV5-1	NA	CASSFGFGTEAFF	TGCGCCAGCAGCTTTGGTTTCGGGACTGAAGCTTTCTTT
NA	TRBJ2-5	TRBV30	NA	CAWSGAGQFQETQYF	TGTGCCTGGAGTGGGGCAGGCCAATTTCAAGAGACCCAGTACTTC
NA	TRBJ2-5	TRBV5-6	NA	CASSLVGLQETQYF	TGTGCCAGCAGCTTGGTGGGGCTACAAGAGACCCAGTACTTC
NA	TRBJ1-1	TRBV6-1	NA	CAVRDMNTEAFF	TGTGCCGTCAGGGATATGAACACTGAAGCTTTCTTT